The 20 T cell receptor beta chains reported below all come from one sample, sequenced in a study of PD-L1 blockade in urothelial cancer. Method: immunoSEQ multiplex PCR; TCRdb's copy keeps in-frame clones and lacks some. Among around 68,000 clones listed, over 75% were seen once. Indicated time point: pretreatment peripheral blood. Specimen: PBMCs, collected around atezolizumab (anti-PD-L1) treatment. The receptors come from a man between 65 and 85 years old with urothelial cancer.

The J gene is TRBJ2-7, the V gene TRBV5-1; 12 nucleotides match TRBD1. V lost 2 bases, J lost 6 bases, and 6 bases stayed unmatched. The germline V gene encodes CDR1 SGHRS and CDR2 YFSETQ. The length of the CDR3 is 15 residues. CDR3 sequence reads: CASSFQGQGASEQYF. CDR3 nucleotides: TGCGCCAGCAGCTTTCAGGGACAGGGGGCGTCCGAGCAGTACTTC.

The chain joins TRBV14 to TRBJ2-2, with 8 bases lining up with TRBD1. The V and J ends lost 5 bases and 7 bases, in that order; junction bases with no gene match: 6. The germline gives CDR1 SGHDN, CDR2 FVKESK. The CDR3 contains 14 residues. The DNA of the CDR3 is TGTGCCAGCAGCACTCAGGGGGCGGTCGGGGAGCTGTTTTTT. Protein: CASSTQGAVGELFF.

The chain joins TRBV7-2 to TRBJ2-1; D uncertain. The length of the CDR3 is 16 residues. Between the trimmed V and J ends, which lost 1 base and 4 bases, there was a span of 14 bases. Germline-derived CDR1 and CDR2 are SGHTA and FQGNSA. CDR3 sequence reads: CASSLVSTKVYNEQFF. In DNA, the CDR3 is TGTGCCAGCAGCTTAGTCTCAACTAAGGTTTACAATGAGCAGTTCTTC.

The V call is TRBV11-2, the J call TRBJ2-7; D is possibly TRBD1 (5 bases). V dropped 7 bases and J dropped 1 base, with 17 bases sitting between them. This CDR3 comprises 15 residues. Germline-derived CDR1 and CDR2 are SGHAT and FQNNGV. CDR3 DNA: TGTGCCAGCACCCCCCTGGGGCTATCTTCCTACGAGCAGTACTTC. It translates to CASTPLGLSSYEQYF.

This clone has a single count. The rearrangement joins TRBV2 to TRBJ2-2; the D gene is possibly TRBD2 (5 bases). Germline CDR1 is SNHLY and CDR2 is FYNNEI. V lost 8 bases and J lost 7, with 11 bases in between. The CDR3 length is 12 residues. DNA of the CDR3: TGTGCCAGCGGAGGACCGGGCGGGGAGCTGTTTTTT. Amino acids: CASGGPGGELFF.

Only a few counts were recorded for this clone. V usage is TRBV7-2 and J usage is TRBJ1-2, with a tentative D call TRBD1 (5 bases). V was clipped by 6 bases and J by 2 bases, with 7 bases between them. There are 12 residues in the CDR3. Germline V gene lookup returns CDR1 SGHTA and CDR2 FQGNSA. The DNA of the CDR3 is TGTGCCAGCAGTCCAGGGAACTATGGCTACACCTTC. Translating gives CASSPGNYGYTF.

V and J are TRBV18 and TRBJ1-1; 7 bases agree with TRBD1. The CDR3 spans 15 residues. Trimming removed 4 bases from V and 5 bases from J; junction bases left unmatched: 10. The V gene's germline CDR1 is KGHSH and CDR2 LQKENI. CDR3 nucleotide sequence: TGTGCCAGCTCACTCGACTCAGGGGGTCGGACTGAAGCTTTCTTT. Its protein is CASSLDSGGRTEAFF.

The genes are TRBV5-1 and TRBJ2-1; 16 bases match TRBD2. The J segment lost 0 bases and the V segment lost 3 bases, leaving 18 bases of the junction unmatched. In germline, CDR1 is SGHRS, CDR2 YFSETQ. There are 23 residues in the CDR3. The CDR3 sequence is CASSSLNSRPGLAGGLSYNEQFF. CDR3 nucleotides: TGCGCCAGCAGCTCACTCAACTCGCGACCGGGACTAGCGGGAGGGCTCTCCTACAATGAGCAGTTCTTC.

This rearrangement joins TRBV7-9 to TRBJ1-1; no clear D gene. The germline V gene has CDR1 SEHNR and CDR2 FQNEAQ (reference sequence). This CDR3 comprises 16 residues. V was shortened by 0 bases and J by 3 bases, with 14 bases between the two germline ends. CDR3 protein: CASSLARGSPDTEAFF. The CDR3 DNA sequence: TGTGCCAGCAGCTTAGCTCGCGGGTCACCCGACACTGAAGCTTTCTTT.

The chain carries TRBV18 and TRBJ1-2; 8 bases are shared with TRBD1. Germline V gives CDR1 KGHSH, CDR2 LQKENI. V dropped 3 bases and J dropped 4; count of bases not matched to a gene: 7. The length of the CDR3 is 15 residues. The CDR3 DNA follows: TGTGCCAGCTCACCTTCCAGGGGGCGAGTCTATGGCTACACCTTC. Translating it yields CASSPSRGRVYGYTF.

This clone was seen once. The rearrangement links TRBV14 to TRBJ1-2; D perhaps matches TRBD1 (6 bases). V was shortened by 5 bases and J by 5 bases, with 30 bases between the two germline ends. CDR3 size: 19 residues. Germline CDR1 SGHDN, CDR2 FVKESK. CDR3 sequence (DNA): TGTGCCAGCAGCAGGTTCAGGGTCCCTACGAACAGGGCAGAGTATGGCTACACCTTC. It is translated as CASSRFRVPTNRAEYGYTF. The full variable domain, in which reference TRBV14 and TRBJ1-2 provide the parts outside the CDR3, is EAGVTQFPSHSVIEKGQTVTLRCDPISGHDNLYWYRRVMGKEIKFLLHFVKESKQDESGMPNNRFLAERTGGTYSTLKVQPAELEDSGVYFCASSRFRVPTNRAEYGYTFGSGTRLTVV.

The chain employs TRBV28 and TRBJ2-5; possibly TRBD2 for D (7 bases). CDR3 length: 16 residues. The V end was cut by 6 bases, the J end by 5 bases, with 22 bases between. CDR1 MDHEN and CDR2 SYDVKM come from the germline V gene. The CDR3 DNA sequence: TGTGCCAGCAGGCTCAAGGGGGGGGCCAGTCTGGAGACCCAGTACTTC. Its protein product is CASRLKGGASLETQYF.

This sequence joins TRBV15 and TRBJ1-5, with D maybe TRBD1 (5 bases). Germline V gene lookup returns CDR1 LNHNV and CDR2 YYDKDF (reference sequence). V lost 3 bases to trimming and J lost 1 base, with 10 bases between them. This CDR3 has 15 residues. The CDR3 protein is CATSRARQSNQPQHF. CDR3 DNA sequence: TGTGCCACCAGCAGGGCAAGACAGAGCAATCAGCCCCAGCATTTT.

The genes are TRBV29-1 and TRBJ2-7; D perhaps matches TRBD1 (5 bases). Germline-derived CDR1 and CDR2 are SQVTM and ANQGSEA. CDR3 length equals 12 residues. Trimming stripped 2 bases from V and 2 bases from J, with 7 bases between. CDR3 DNA: TGCAGCGTTGAAAAGACAGCCTACGAGCAGTACTTC. It yields the protein CSVEKTAYEQYF.

This chain links TRBV5-4 with TRBJ1-2; D is unresolved. Between the trimmed V and J ends, which lost 3 bases and 3 bases, there was a span of 12 bases. The CDR3 is 14 residues long. Germline V CDR1 and CDR2: SGHNT, YYREEE (reference sequence). The CDR3 loop reads CASSWSYKDYGYTF. The CDR3 nucleotides read TGTGCCAGCAGCTGGAGTTACAAGGACTATGGCTACACCTTC.

The chain combines TRBV7-9 with TRBJ1-3; D is unresolved. V lost 6 bases, J lost 7 bases, and 28 bases lay in between. CDR3 size: 18 residues. Germline V gene sequence: CDR1 SEHNR, CDR2 FQNEAQ (reference sequence). Here the CDR3 reads CASSLYGLGRKNSNTIYF. For the CDR3, the DNA is TGTGCCAGCAGTCTCTATGGTCTGGGCCGTAAAAACTCCAACACCATATATTTT.

V and J are TRBV28 and TRBJ2-7; 11 nucleotides line up with TRBD2. The V segment lost 6 bases and the J segment 5 bases; nucleotides outside the gene matches: 9. The CDR3 is 15 residues long. Germline-derived CDR1 and CDR2 are MDHEN and SYDVKM. CDR3 DNA sequence: TGTGCCAGCAGCAGATTTAGCGGGAGGGCCCACGAGCAGTACTTC. Translation: CASSRFSGRAHEQYF.

The chain couples TRBV6-1 to TRBJ2-1; D perhaps matches TRBD1 (6 bases). Germline CDR1 MNHNS, CDR2 SASEGT. CDR3 length equals 11 residues. Trimming pared 5 bases from V and 10 bases from J, leaving 9 bases between. The CDR3 coding sequence is TGTGCCAGCAGTCGGGACACCGAGCAGTTCTTC. It translates to CASSRDTEQFF.

Only a few counts were recorded for this clone. V is TRBV5-5 and J is TRBJ2-3; tentatively, D is TRBD2 (6 bases). V lost 2 bases and J lost 2, with 21 bases in between. Looked up from germline, CDR1 is SGHKS and CDR2 is YYEKEE (reference sequence). This CDR3 spans 18 amino acids. The DNA for the CDR3 is TGTGCCAGCAGCTTACGCAAGGGAGATGGGCGGGACACAGATACGCAGTATTTT. This translates into CASSLRKGDGRDTDTQYF. The whole variable domain, remainder taken from reference TRBV5-5 and TRBJ2-3, is DAGVTQSPTHLIKTRGQQVTLRCSPISGHKSVSWYQQVLGQGPQFIFQYYEKEERGRGNFPDRFSARQFPNYSSELNVNALLLGDSALYLCASSLRKGDGRDTDTQYFGPGTRLTVL.

V is TRBV19 and J is TRBJ2-5; 8 bases fit TRBD2. The CDR3 is made up of 14 amino acids. V lost 1 base and J lost 2; bases outside the gene matches: 0. Germline V gives CDR1 LNHDA, CDR2 SQIVND (reference sequence). CDR3 in DNA: TGTGCCAGTAGTATAGCGGGAGGGCAAGAGACCCAGTACTTC. It is translated as CASSIAGGQETQYF.